This T cell receptor beta chain was observed in a study of technical replicates of blood from several donors. Generated by immunoSEQ multiplex PCR, the TCRdb table keeps only in-frame clones and is missing some. The table records around 76,000 clones, under 99% of them present only once. With 3 bases clipped from V and 4 bases from J, the junction kept 8 bases outside the gene matches. In germline, CDR1 is SNHLY, CDR2 FYNNEI. This CDR3 is 17 amino acids long. J is TRBJ2-5 and V is TRBV2; 13 nucleotides line up with TRBD2. This TCR came from a human donor in good health. Sequences were obtained from T cells isolated from PBMCs. The CDR3 DNA reads as TGTGCCAGCAGTGAGCGGACTAGCGGGAGTTCAGGAGAGACCCAGTACTTC. This encodes CASSERTSGSSGETQYF. Filled out from reference TRBV2 and TRBJ2-5, the complete variable domain reads EPEVTQTPSHQVTQMGQEVILRCVPISNHLYFYWYRQILGQKVEFLVSFYNNEISEKSEIFDDQFSVERPDGSNFTLKIRSTKLEDSAMYFCASSERTSGSSGETQYFGPGTRLLVL.